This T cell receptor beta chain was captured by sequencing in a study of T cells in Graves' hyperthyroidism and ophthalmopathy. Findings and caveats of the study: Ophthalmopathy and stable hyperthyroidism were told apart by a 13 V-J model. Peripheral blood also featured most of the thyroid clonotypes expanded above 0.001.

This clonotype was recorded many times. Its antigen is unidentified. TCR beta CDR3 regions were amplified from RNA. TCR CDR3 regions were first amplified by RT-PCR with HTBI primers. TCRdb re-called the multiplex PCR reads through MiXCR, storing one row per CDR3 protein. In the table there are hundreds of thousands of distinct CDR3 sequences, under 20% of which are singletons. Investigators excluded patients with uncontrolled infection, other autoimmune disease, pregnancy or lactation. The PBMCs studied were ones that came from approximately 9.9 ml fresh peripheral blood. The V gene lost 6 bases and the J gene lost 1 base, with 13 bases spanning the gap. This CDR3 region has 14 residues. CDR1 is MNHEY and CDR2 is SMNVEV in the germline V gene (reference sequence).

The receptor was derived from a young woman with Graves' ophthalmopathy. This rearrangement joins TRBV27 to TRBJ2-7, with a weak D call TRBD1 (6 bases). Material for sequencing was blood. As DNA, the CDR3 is TGTGCCAGCAGGCTGGACAGCCTATCCTACGAGCAGTACTTC. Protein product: CASRLDSLSYEQYF.